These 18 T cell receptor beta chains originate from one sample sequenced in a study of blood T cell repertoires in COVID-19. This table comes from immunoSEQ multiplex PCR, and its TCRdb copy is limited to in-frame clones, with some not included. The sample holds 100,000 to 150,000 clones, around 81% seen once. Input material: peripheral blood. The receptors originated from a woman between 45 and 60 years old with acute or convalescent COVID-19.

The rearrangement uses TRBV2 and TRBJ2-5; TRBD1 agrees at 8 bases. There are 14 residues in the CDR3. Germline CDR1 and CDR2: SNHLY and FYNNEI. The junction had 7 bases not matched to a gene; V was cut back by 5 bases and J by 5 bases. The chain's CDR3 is CASSRQGNGETQYF. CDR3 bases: TGTGCCAGCAGTCGACAGGGGAATGGCGAGACCCAGTACTTC.

The DNA of the CDR3 is TGTGCCTACCATTCTGGACTTCATATGGCCGGTTTTTTGGATGGCTACACCTTC. Protein sequence: CAYHSGLHMAGFLDGYTF. The genes are TRBV30 and TRBJ1-2; D is unresolved. Germline V lookup: CDR1 GTSNPN, CDR2 SVGIG (reference sequence). CDR3 length equals 18 residues. Trimming removed 7 bases from V and 6 bases from J, with 33 bases in between.

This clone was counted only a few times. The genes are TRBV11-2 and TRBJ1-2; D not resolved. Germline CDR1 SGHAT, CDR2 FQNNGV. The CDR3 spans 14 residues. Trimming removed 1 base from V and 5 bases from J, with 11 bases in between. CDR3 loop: CASSLVAGAYGYTF. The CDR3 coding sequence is TGTGCCAGCAGCTTAGTAGCGGGCGCATATGGCTACACCTTC.

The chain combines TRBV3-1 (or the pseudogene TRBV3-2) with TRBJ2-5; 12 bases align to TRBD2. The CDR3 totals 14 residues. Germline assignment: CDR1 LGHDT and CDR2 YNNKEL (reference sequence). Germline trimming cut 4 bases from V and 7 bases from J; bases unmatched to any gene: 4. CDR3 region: CASSPTSGSGTQYF. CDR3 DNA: TGTGCCAGCAGCCCGACTAGCGGGAGCGGGACCCAGTACTTC.

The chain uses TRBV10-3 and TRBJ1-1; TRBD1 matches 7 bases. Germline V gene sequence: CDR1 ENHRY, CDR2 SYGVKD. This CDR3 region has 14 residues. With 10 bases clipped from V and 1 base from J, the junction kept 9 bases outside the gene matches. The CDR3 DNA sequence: TGTGCCACAACCCGGGACAGATCGAACACTGAAGCTTTCTTT. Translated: CATTRDRSNTEAFF.

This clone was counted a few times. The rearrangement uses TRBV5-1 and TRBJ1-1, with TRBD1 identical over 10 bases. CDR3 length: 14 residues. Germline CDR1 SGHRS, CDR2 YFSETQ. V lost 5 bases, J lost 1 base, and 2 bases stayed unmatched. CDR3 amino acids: CASRGDRGNTEAFF. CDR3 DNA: TGCGCCAGCAGGGGGGACAGGGGGAACACTGAAGCTTTCTTT.

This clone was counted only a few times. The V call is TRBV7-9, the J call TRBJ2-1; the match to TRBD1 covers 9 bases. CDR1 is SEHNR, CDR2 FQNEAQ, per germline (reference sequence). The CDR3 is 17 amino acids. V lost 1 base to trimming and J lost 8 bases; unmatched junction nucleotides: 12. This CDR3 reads CASSLGQGVAADDEQFF. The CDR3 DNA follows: TGTGCCAGCAGCTTAGGACAGGGGGTAGCGGCTGACGATGAGCAGTTCTTC.

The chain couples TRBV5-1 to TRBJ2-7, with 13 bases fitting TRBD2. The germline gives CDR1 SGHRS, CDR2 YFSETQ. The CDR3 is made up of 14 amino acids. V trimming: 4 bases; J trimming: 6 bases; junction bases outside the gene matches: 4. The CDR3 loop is CASSPTSGGLEQYF. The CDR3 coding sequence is TGCGCCAGCAGCCCGACTAGCGGGGGGCTCGAGCAGTACTTC.

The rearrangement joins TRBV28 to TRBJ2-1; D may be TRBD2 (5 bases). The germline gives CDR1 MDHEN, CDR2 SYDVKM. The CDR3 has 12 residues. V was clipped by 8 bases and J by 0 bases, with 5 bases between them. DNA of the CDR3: TGTGCCAGCGGGAGCTCCTACAATGAGCAGTTCTTC. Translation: CASGSSYNEQFF.

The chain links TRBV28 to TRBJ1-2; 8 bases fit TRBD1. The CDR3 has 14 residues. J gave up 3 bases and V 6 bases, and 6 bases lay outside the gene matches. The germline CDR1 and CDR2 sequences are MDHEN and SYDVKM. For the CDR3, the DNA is TGTGCCAGCAGGGGAGGACAGGGCGACTATGGCTACACCTTC. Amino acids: CASRGGQGDYGYTF.

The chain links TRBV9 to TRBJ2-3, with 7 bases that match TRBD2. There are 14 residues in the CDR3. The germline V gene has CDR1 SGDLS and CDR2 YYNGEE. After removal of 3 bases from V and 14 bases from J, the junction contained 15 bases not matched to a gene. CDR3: CASSAPGLGLPRYF. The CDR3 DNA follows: TGTGCCAGCAGCGCCCCGGGGTTGGGACTACCAAGGTATTTT. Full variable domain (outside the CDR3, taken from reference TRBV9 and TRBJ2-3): DSGVTQTPKHLITATGQRVTLRCSPRSGDLSVYWYQQSLDQGLQFLIQYYNGEERAKGNILERFSAQQFPDLHSELNLSSLELGDSALYFCASSAPGLGLPRYFGPGTRLTVL.

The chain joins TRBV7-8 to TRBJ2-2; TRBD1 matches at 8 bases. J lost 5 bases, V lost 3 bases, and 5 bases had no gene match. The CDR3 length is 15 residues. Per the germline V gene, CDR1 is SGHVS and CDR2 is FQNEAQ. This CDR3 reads CASSLTGDITGELFF. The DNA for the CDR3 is TGTGCCAGCAGCTTGACAGGGGATATTACCGGGGAGCTGTTTTTT.

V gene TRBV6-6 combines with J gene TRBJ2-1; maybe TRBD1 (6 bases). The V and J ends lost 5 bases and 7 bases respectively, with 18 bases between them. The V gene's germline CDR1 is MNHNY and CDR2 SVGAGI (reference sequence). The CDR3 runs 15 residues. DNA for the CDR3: TGTGCCAGCAGTCTACAGGGCGCATCGTGGAATGAGCAGTTCTTC. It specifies CASSLQGASWNEQFF.

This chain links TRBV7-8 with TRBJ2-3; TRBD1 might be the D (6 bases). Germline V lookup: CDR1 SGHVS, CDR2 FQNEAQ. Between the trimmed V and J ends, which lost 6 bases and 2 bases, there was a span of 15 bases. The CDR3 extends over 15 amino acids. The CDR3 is CASRLGGLATDTQYF. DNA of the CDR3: TGTGCCAGCAGACTAGGGGGTCTTGCCACAGATACGCAGTATTTT. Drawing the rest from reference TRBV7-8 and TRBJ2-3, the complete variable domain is GAGVSQSPRYKVAKRGQDVALRCDPISGHVSLFWYQQALGQGPEFLTYFQNEAQLDKSGLPSDRFFAERPEGSVSTLKIQRTQQEDSAVYLCASRLGGLATDTQYFGPGTRLTVL.

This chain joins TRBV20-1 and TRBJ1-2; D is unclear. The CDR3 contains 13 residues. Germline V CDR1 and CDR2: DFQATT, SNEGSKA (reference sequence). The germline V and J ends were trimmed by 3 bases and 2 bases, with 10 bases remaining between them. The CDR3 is CSASAQANYGYTF. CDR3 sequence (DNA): TGCAGTGCTAGTGCCCAGGCGAACTATGGCTACACCTTC.

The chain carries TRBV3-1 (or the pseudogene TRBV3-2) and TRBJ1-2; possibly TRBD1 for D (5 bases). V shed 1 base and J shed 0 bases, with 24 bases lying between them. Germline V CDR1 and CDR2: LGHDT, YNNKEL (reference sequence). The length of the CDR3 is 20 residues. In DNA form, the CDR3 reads TGTGCCAGCAGCCAAGGGCCTCACAGGAGTAAACCCAAAGCTAACTATGGCTACACCTTC. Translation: CASSQGPHRSKPKANYGYTF.

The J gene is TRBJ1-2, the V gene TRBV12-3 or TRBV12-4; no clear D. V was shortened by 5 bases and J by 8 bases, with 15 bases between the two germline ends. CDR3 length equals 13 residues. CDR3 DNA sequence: TGTGCCAGCAGTCCAGGCGGGAGACTGGGCTACACCTTC. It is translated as CASSPGGRLGYTF.

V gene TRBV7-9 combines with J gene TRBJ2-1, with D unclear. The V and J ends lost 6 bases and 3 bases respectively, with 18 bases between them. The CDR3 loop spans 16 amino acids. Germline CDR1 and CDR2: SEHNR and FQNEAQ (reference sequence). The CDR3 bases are TGTGCCAGCAGTAACTCCCGGTCAGGTCTCTACAATGAGCAGTTCTTC. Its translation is CASSNSRSGLYNEQFF.